This T cell receptor (beta chain) derives from a study of cytomegalovirus exposure and HLA in healthy donors. V gave up 5 bases and J gave up 5 bases; unmatched junction bases: 16. CDR3 length: 17 residues. Germline V CDR1 and CDR2: SGHTA, FQGNSA. Method: immunoSEQ multiplex PCR; TCRdb's copy keeps in-frame clones and lacks some. The profile covers 150,000 to 180,000 clones, with approximately 86% appearing a single time and about a fifth taken by the ten largest. What was sequenced was PBMCs. This TCR was sampled from a man aged 18 to 29 in good health and CMV-seropositive. The V call is TRBV7-2, the J call TRBJ1-2, with 8 nucleotides matching TRBD1. The CDR3 region has the DNA TGTGCCAGCAGCCTCCGTGGCGCCGACAGGGGAGGTTATGGCTACACCTTC. It is translated as CASSLRGADRGGYGYTF. Drawing the rest from reference TRBV7-2 and TRBJ1-2, the complete variable domain is GAGVSQSPSNKVTEKGKDVELRCDPISGHTALYWYRQSLGQGLEFLIYFQGNSAPDKSGLPSDRFSAERTGGSVSTLTIQRTQQEDSAVYLCASSLRGADRGGYGYTFGSGTRLTVV.